Listed here is a single T cell receptor (beta chain). Using immunoSEQ multiplex PCR, the repertoire was profiled, and TCRdb retains in-frame clones only, with some absent. The sample holds 100,000 to 150,000 clones, 80% to 95% seen once. This entry belongs to a study of control samples from healthy donors and cancer patients. V lost 2 bases and J 8 bases, leaving 8 bases between the germline ends. CDR1 is GTSNPN and CDR2 is SVGIG in the germline V gene (reference sequence). This CDR3 region has 11 residues. This chain links TRBV30 with TRBJ2-3, with D possibly being TRBD1 (5 bases). The origin of this receptor is a man between 18 and 29 years old in good health. Sequenced material: blood. As DNA, the CDR3 is TGTGCCTGGAGTACTGGGGCTACGCAGTATTTT. Its translation: CAWSTGATQYF.